This T cell receptor (beta chain) is drawn from a study of blood T cell repertoires in COVID-19. The germline V gene encodes CDR1 SGHVS and CDR2 FNYEAQ. The V and J ends lost 1 base and 4 bases respectively, with 11 bases between them. The CDR3 is 15 residues long. Method: immunoSEQ multiplex PCR; TCRdb's copy keeps in-frame clones and lacks some. The repertoire holds about 210,000 clones, with about 76% as singletons. Allocation to cohorts depended on clinical history reported by the participants. This TCR was recovered from a woman in her forties or fifties with acute COVID-19. The chain couples TRBV7-6 to TRBJ1-3; D remains ambiguous. The sample consisted of PBMCs or T cells enriched from blood (not recorded which). CDR3 in amino acids: CASSLEFESGNTIYF. Here the CDR3 DNA reads TGTGCCAGCAGCTTAGAATTTGAGTCCGGAAACACCATATATTTT.